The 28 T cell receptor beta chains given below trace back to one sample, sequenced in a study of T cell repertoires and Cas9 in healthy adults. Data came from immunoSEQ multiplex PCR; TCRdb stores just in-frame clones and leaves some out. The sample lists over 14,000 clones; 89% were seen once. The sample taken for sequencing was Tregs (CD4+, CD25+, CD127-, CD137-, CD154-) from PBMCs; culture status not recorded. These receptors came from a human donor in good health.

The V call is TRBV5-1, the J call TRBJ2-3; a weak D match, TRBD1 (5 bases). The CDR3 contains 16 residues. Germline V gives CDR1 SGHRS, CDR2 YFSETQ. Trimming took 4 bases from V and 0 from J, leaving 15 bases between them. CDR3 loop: CASSPTLGRSTDTQYF. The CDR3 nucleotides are TGCGCCAGCAGCCCCACTCTGGGGCGAAGCACAGATACGCAGTATTTT.

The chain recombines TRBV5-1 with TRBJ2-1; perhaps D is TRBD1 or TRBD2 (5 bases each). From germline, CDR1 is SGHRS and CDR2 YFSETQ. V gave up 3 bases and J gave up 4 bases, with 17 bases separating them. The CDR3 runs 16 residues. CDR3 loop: CASSSRDAGPYNEQFF. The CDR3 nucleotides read TGCGCCAGCAGCTCCAGGGACGCAGGCCCTTACAATGAGCAGTTCTTC.

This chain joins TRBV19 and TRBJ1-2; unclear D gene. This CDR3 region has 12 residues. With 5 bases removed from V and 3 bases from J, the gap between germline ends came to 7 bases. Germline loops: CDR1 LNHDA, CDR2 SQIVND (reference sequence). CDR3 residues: CASSPRDYGYTF. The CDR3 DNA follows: TGTGCCAGTAGTCCCCGGGACTATGGCTACACCTTC.

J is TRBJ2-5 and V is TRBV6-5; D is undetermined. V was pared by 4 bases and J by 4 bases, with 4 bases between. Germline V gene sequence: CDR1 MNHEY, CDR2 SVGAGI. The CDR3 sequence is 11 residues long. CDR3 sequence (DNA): TGTGCCAGCAGTTTCAGAGAGACCCAGTACTTC. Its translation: CASSFRETQYF.

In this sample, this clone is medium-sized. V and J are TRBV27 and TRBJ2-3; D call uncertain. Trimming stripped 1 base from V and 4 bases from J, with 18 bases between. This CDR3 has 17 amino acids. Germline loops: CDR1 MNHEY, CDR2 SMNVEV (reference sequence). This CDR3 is CASSLYPPRTWPDTQYF. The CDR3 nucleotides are TGTGCCAGCAGTTTATATCCCCCGCGGACCTGGCCAGATACGCAGTATTTT.

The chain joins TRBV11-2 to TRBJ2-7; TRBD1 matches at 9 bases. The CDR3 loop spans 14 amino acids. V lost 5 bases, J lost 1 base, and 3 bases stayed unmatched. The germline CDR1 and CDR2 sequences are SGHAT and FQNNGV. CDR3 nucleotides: TGTGCCAGCAGCACCGGGACAGGGTCCTACGAGCAGTACTTC. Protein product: CASSTGTGSYEQYF.

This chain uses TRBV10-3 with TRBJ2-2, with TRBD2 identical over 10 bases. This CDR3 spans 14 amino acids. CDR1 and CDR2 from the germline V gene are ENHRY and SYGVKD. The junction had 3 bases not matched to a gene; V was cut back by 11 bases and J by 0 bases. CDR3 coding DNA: TGTGCCTCAGCGGGAGGGGCGAACACCGGGGAGCTGTTTTTT. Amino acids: CASAGGANTGELFF.

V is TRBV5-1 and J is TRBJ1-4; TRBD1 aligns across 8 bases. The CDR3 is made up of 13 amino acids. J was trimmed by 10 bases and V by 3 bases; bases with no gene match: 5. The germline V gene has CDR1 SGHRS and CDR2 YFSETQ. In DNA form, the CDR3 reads TGCGCCAGCAGCTCGGGGACAGGAGCAAAACTGTTTTTT. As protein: CASSSGTGAKLFF.

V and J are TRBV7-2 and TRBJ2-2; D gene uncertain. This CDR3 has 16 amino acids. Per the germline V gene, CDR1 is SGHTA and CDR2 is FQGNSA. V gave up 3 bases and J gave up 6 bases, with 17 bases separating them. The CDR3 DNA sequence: TGTGCCAGCAGCTTCGGCAGGTGGAGTTACGCCGGGGAGCTGTTTTTT. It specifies CASSFGRWSYAGELFF.

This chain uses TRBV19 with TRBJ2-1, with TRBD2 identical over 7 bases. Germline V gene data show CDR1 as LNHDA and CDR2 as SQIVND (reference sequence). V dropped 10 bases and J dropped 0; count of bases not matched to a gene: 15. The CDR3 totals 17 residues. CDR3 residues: CATSGGVPTSSYNEQFF. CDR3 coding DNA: TGTGCCACTTCTGGGGGGGTTCCTACTAGCTCCTACAATGAGCAGTTCTTC.

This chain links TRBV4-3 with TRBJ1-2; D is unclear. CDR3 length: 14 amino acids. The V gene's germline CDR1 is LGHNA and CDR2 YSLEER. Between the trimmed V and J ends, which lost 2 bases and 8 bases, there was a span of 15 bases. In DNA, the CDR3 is TGCGCCAGCAGCCAAACAACCGCACCGAGGGGCTACACCTTC. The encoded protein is CASSQTTAPRGYTF.

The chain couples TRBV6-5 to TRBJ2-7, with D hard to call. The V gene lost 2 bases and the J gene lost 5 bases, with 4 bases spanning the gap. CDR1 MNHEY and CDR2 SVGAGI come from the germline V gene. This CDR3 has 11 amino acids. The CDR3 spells CASSYPHEQYV. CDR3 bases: TGTGCCAGCAGTTACCCACACGAGCAGTACGTC.

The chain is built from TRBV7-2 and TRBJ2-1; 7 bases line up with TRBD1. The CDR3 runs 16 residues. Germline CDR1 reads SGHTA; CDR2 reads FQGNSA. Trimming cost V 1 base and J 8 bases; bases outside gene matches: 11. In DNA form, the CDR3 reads TGTGCCAGCAGCTTAGAAGGTCTGGGGACAGTGGATGAGCAGTTCTTC. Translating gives CASSLEGLGTVDEQFF.

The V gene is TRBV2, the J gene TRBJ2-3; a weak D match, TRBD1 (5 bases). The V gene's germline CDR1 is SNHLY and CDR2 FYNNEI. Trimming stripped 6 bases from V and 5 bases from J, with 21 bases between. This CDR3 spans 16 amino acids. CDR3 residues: CASRLVKGSRLDTQYF. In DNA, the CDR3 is TGTGCCAGCAGATTAGTGAAGGGGTCTCGGTTAGATACGCAGTATTTT.

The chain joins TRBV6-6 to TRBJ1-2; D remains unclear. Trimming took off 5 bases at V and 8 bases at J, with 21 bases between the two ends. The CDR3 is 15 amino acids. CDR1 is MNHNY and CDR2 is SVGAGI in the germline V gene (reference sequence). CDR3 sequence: CASSPLRGFRQGYTF. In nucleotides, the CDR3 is TGTGCCAGCAGTCCCCTGCGAGGGTTTCGTCAGGGCTACACCTTC.

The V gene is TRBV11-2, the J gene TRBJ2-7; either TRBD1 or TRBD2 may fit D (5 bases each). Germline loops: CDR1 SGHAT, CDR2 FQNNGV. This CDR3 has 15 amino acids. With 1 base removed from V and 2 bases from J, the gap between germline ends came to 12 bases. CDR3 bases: TGTGCCAGCAGCTTAGCGCTTGGGGGAACCTACGAGCAGTACTTC. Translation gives CASSLALGGTYEQYF.

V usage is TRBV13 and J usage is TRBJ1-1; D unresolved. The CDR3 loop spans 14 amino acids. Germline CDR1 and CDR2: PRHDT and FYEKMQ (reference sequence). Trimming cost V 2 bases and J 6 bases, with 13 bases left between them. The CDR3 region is CASSLYVVGAEAFF. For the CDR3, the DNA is TGTGCCAGCAGCTTATACGTTGTGGGAGCTGAAGCTTTCTTT.

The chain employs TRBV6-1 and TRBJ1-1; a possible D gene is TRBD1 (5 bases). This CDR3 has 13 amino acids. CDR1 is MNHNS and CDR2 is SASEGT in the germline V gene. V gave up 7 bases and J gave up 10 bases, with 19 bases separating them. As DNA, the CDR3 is TGTGCCAGCACGTTCGGAGACAGCACTCGAGCTTTCTTT. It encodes CASTFGDSTRAFF.

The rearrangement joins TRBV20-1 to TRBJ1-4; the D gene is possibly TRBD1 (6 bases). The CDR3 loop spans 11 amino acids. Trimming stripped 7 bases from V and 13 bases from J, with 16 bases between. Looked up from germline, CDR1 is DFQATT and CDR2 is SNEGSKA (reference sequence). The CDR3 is CSVEKGGGLFF. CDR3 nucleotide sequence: TGCAGTGTCGAAAAGGGGGGGGGACTGTTTTTT.

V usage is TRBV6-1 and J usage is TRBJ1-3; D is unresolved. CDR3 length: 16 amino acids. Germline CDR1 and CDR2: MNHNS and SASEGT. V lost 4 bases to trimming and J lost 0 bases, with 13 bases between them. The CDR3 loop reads CASSGVSTGSGNTIYF. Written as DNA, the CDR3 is TGTGCCAGCAGTGGCGTTTCTACGGGCTCTGGAAACACCATATATTTT.

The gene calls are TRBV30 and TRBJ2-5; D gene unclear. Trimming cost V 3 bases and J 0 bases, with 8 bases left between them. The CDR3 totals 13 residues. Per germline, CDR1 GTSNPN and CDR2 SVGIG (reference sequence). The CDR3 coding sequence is TGTGCCTGGAGGGGTGGTTACCAAGAGACCCAGTACTTC. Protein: CAWRGGYQETQYF.

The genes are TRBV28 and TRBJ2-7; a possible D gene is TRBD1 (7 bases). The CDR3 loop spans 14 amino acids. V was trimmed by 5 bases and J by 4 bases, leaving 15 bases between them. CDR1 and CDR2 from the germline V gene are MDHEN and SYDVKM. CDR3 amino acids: CASSEGASAYEQYV. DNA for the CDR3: TGTGCCAGCAGTGAGGGGGCTAGCGCGTACGAGCAGTACGTC.

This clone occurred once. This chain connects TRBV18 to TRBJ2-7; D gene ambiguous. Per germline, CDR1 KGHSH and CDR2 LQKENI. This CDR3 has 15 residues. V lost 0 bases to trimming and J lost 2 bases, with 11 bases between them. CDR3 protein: CASSPPSGLAYEQYF. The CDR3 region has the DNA TGTGCCAGCTCACCACCGTCGGGTTTGGCCTACGAGCAGTACTTC.

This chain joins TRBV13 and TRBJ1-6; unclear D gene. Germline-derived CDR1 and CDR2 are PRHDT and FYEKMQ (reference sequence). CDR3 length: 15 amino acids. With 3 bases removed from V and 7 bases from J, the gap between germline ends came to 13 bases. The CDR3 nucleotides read TGTGCCAGCAGCTTGGGCGTAGCACCCAATTCACCCCTCCACTTT. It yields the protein CASSLGVAPNSPLHF.

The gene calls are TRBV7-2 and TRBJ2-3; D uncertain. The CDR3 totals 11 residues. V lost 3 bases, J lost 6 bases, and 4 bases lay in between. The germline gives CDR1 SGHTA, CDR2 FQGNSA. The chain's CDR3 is CASSLVDTQYF. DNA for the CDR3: TGTGCCAGCAGCTTGGTGGATACGCAGTATTTT.

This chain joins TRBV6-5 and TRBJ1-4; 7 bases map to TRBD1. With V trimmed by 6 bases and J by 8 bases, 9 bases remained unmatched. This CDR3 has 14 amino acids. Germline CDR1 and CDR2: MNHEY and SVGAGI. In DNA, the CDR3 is TGTGCCAGCAGACGCACAGGGGTGGGGGAAAAACTGTTTTTT. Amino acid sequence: CASRRTGVGEKLFF.

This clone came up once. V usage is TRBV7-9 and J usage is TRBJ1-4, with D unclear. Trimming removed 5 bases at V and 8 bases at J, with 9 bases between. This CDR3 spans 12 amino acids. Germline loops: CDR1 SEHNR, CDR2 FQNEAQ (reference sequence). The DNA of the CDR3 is TGTGCCAGCAGCCCCAGGCAGGAAAAACTGTTTTTT. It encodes CASSPRQEKLFF.

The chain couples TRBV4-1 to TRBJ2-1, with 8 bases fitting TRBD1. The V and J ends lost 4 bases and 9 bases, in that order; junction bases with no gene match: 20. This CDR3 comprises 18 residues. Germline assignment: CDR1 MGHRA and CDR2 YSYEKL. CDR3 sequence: CASSPRDRWTAPGGEQFF. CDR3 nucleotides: TGCGCCAGCAGCCCCCGGGACAGGTGGACCGCGCCAGGAGGTGAGCAGTTCTTC.